This T cell receptor beta chain was observed in a study of blood T cells in healthy people across ages. Study-level results: Diversity figures derived from one million T cells were judged to underestimate the true value. Without sorted subsets, naive and antigen-experienced compartments could not be conclusively compared.

This clonotype was counted between two and nine times. The antigen remains undetermined. The CDR3 extends over 16 amino acids. Per the germline V gene, CDR1 is SGDLS and CDR2 is YYNGEE. Trimming took 2 bases from V and 0 from J, leaving 12 bases between them. A second about 6 to 11 cycle PCR used barcoded and J-beta primers. Template switching added a 12-random-nucleotide identifier to every cDNA molecule. Every sample produced at least 2.5 million CDR3-containing paired-end reads. TCRdb re-derived calls from the 5' RACE reads in MiXCR, one entry per CDR3 protein. The sample has about 1.6 million distinct CDR3 sequences; around 36% are singletons.

This sequence originates from a woman aged 25 to 45 in good health. Sequencing was performed on blood. The chain has TRBV9 and TRBJ1-5; D uncertain. This CDR3 reads CASSVFQVYSNQPQHF. CDR3 nucleotides: TGTGCCAGCAGCGTGTTTCAGGTCTATAGCAATCAGCCCCAGCATTTT.